The 19 T cell receptor beta chains in this list originate from one sample, sequenced in a study of human T cells and chemical hapten exposure. Time point of the sample: pre-sensitization, week 0. The treatment is: therapeutic diphenylcyclopropenone sensitization with weekly scalp DPC. Using its own MiXCR run on the RACE reads, TCRdb lists one record per CDR3 protein. The repertoire holds 240,000 or so distinct CDR3 sequences, with approximately 8.6% as singletons. The sequencing here drew on whole blood, taken in connection with sensitization to the hapten diphenylcyclopropenone (DPC). The receptors shown here come from a woman aged 35 to 49 with alopecia areata. Some clones in this sample may be carry-over from other donors' samples.

The CDR3 loop is CASSSFRPTGRRYEQYF. CDR3 nucleotide sequence: TGTGCCAGCAGTTCTTTTAGACCGACAGGGCGGAGGTACGAGCAGTACTTC. The chain joins TRBV6-5 to TRBJ2-7, with 7 bases that match TRBD1. This CDR3 contains 17 residues. After removal of 4 bases from V and 4 bases from J, the junction contained 16 bases not matched to a gene. CDR1 MNHEY and CDR2 SVGAGI come from the germline V gene.

The rearrangement uses TRBV10-3 and TRBJ1-6; D unresolved. Trimming left V 10 bases short and J 5 bases short, with 12 bases between. The germline gives CDR1 ENHRY, CDR2 SYGVKD. The CDR3 sequence is 13 residues long. DNA of the CDR3: TGTGCCACCGGAGGAAGAGATAATTCACCCCTCCACTTT. Translation: CATGGRDNSPLHF.

This chain joins TRBV7-6 and TRBJ2-5; possibly TRBD2 for D (7 bases). CDR1 SGHVS and CDR2 FNYEAQ come from the germline V gene. This CDR3 contains 18 residues. V lost 1 base and J 4 bases, leaving 22 bases between the germline ends. CDR3 sequence (DNA): TGTGCCAGCAGCTTAGGGGGGGGCTTACTGACCCTCGCAGAGACCCAGTACTTC. It specifies CASSLGGGLLTLAETQYF.

This clonotype has a count of ten or more. The chain links TRBV6-5 to TRBJ2-3, with TRBD1 as a possible D gene (5 bases). V lost 6 bases, J lost 3 bases, and 7 bases lay in between. The CDR3 consists of 12 residues. From germline, CDR1 is MNHEY and CDR2 SVGAGI. Here the CDR3 reads CASRAGTDTQYF. Written as DNA, the CDR3 is TGTGCCAGCAGAGCAGGGACAGATACGCAGTATTTT.

The J gene is TRBJ2-2, the V gene TRBV20-1, with 14 bases lining up with TRBD2. With 3 bases clipped from V and 3 bases from J, the junction kept 9 bases outside the gene matches. The CDR3 has 18 amino acids. The germline gives CDR1 DFQATT, CDR2 SNEGSKA (reference sequence). CDR3: CSASRLAGGQGDTGELFF. The CDR3 coding sequence is TGCAGTGCTAGTCGACTAGCGGGAGGGCAGGGGGACACCGGGGAGCTGTTTTTT.

This clonotype was recorded at least ten times. The rearrangement joins TRBV4-1 to TRBJ1-1, with D unresolved. This CDR3 is 16 amino acids long. V was clipped by 0 bases and J by 5 bases, with 16 bases between them. From germline, CDR1 is MGHRA and CDR2 YSYEKL. This CDR3 is CASSQDPYPRGTEAFF. The CDR3 DNA sequence: TGCGCCAGCAGCCAAGATCCCTATCCCCGCGGGACTGAAGCTTTCTTT.

This clonotype was observed a few times. DNA for the CDR3: TGTGCCAGCAGCCACACCGACAGGGGGGCAAATTCACCCCTCCACTTT. The encoded protein is CASSHTDRGANSPLHF. The chain combines TRBV4-2 with TRBJ1-6; 9 nucleotides agree with TRBD1. The germline CDR1 and CDR2 sequences are LGHNA and YNFKEQ. After removal of 3 bases from V and 7 bases from J, the junction contained 7 bases not matched to a gene. This CDR3 has 16 amino acids.

This sequence joins TRBV6-4 and TRBJ1-3, with D perhaps TRBD1 (5 bases). This CDR3 is built from 15 residues. Germline lookup yields CDR1 MRHNA and CDR2 SNTAGT. Trimming removed 3 bases at V and 2 bases at J, with 11 bases between. CDR3 amino acids: CASSESWGTGNTIYF. As DNA, the CDR3 is TGTGCCAGCAGTGAATCTTGGGGGACTGGAAACACCATATATTTT.

This clonotype has a handful of counts. This sequence joins TRBV24-1 and TRBJ2-5, with D perhaps TRBD1 (7 bases). V lost 3 bases to trimming and J lost 0 bases, with 25 bases between them. CDR3 length equals 20 residues. Per germline, CDR1 KGHDR and CDR2 SFDVKD. The CDR3 sequence is CATSDPGDPKGGANQETQYF. The CDR3 region has the DNA TGTGCCACCAGTGATCCGGGGGACCCGAAAGGGGGCGCCAACCAAGAGACCCAGTACTTC.

The sample holds a few counts of this clonotype. The chain is built from TRBV29-1 and TRBJ1-3; D not resolved. Deletions cut 5 bases from V and 0 bases from J, with 8 bases between. CDR1 SQVTM and CDR2 ANQGSEA come from the germline V gene. This CDR3 is built from 13 residues. DNA for the CDR3: TGCAGCGTTCGACGGAGCTCTGGAAACACCATATATTTT. Translation: CSVRRSSGNTIYF.

This clonotype showed up just a few times. The chain is built from TRBV7-8 and TRBJ2-7, with 10 bases matching TRBD1. CDR1 and CDR2 (germline): SGHVS, FQNEAQ. V gave up 9 bases and J gave up 4 bases; unmatched junction bases: 12. The CDR3 has 15 residues. CDR3 DNA sequence: TGTGCCAGTAGTTCTCCGGGACAGGGGAGGTACGAGCAGTACTTC. It is translated as CASSSPGQGRYEQYF. Complete variable domain (other parts from reference TRBV7-8 and TRBJ2-7): GAGVSQSPRYKVAKRGQDVALRCDPISGHVSLFWYQQALGQGPEFLTYFQNEAQLDKSGLPSDRFFAERPEGSVSTLKIQRTQQEDSAVYLCASSSPGQGRYEQYFGPGTRLTVT.

This clonotype was seen more than once but under ten times. The chain carries TRBV7-9 and TRBJ1-6, with 8 bases identical to TRBD1. The CDR3 sequence is 15 residues long. Germline V gives CDR1 SEHNR, CDR2 FQNEAQ (reference sequence). V trimming: 5 bases; J trimming: 6 bases; junction bases outside the gene matches: 6. In nucleotides, the CDR3 is TGTGCCAGCAGCATGCAGACAGGGGCTAATTCACCCCTCCACTTT. Translation gives CASSMQTGANSPLHF.

The chain combines TRBV4-1 with TRBJ2-3; D remains ambiguous. Germline-derived CDR1 and CDR2 are MGHRA and YSYEKL. Trimming stripped 3 bases from V and 4 bases from J, with 11 bases between. The CDR3 covers 14 residues. The CDR3 nucleotides are TGCGCCAGCAGCCACATACTCACGGCAGATACGCAGTATTTT. It specifies CASSHILTADTQYF.

This clonotype was recorded many times. CDR3 region: CASSLSNTGELFF. The DNA of the CDR3 is TGTGCCAGCAGTTTATCCAACACCGGGGAGCTGTTTTTT. The chain has TRBV28 and TRBJ2-2, with D hard to call. Germline V lookup: CDR1 MDHEN, CDR2 SYDVKM. The CDR3 contains 13 residues. V was pared by 1 base and J by 2 bases, with 2 bases between.

This clonotype has a count of ten or more. The chain uses TRBV12-3 or TRBV12-4 and TRBJ1-5; 10 bases align to TRBD1. This CDR3 is built from 15 residues. The V gene end was trimmed by 7 bases and the J gene end by 0 bases; junction bases not matched to a gene: 3. DNA of the CDR3: TGTGCCAGCAAGGGACAGGGGAATAGCAATCAGCCCCAGCATTTT. Encoded protein: CASKGQGNSNQPQHF.

This clonotype showed up just a few times. This chain connects TRBV27 to TRBJ2-7; a possible D gene is TRBD2 (6 bases). The ends were cut back, 8 bases at V and 0 bases at J, with 11 bases in the middle. The CDR3 loop spans 13 amino acids. The germline CDR1 and CDR2 sequences are MNHEY and SMNVEV (reference sequence). The CDR3 sequence: CASGRESSYEQYF. In DNA, the CDR3 is TGTGCCAGCGGACGGGAGAGCTCCTACGAGCAGTACTTC.

In this sample, this clonotype turned up a few times. V and J are TRBV7-9 and TRBJ2-5, with 10 bases lining up with TRBD2. Losses at the gene ends were 5 bases for V and 8 bases for J; bases not matched to a gene: 8. CDR3 size: 14 residues. Germline CDR1 reads SEHNR; CDR2 reads FQNEAQ (reference sequence). In DNA form, the CDR3 reads TGTGCCAGCAGCCTGCTAGCGGGGGACGGAACCCAGTACTTC. Amino acid sequence: CASSLLAGDGTQYF.

V and J are TRBV4-1 and TRBJ1-6, with D unclear. Looked up from germline, CDR1 is MGHRA and CDR2 is YSYEKL. The CDR3 extends over 17 amino acids. The germline V and J ends were trimmed by 0 bases and 5 bases, with 14 bases remaining between them. CDR3 residues: CASSQDRDTYNNSPLHF. The CDR3 DNA reads TGCGCCAGCAGCCAAGATCGGGATACTTACAATAATTCACCCCTCCACTTT.

This clonotype was seen only once. The rearrangement links TRBV27 to TRBJ2-3, with 9 bases lining up with TRBD1. The ends lost 2 bases at V and 0 bases at J; junction bases unmatched: 3. The CDR3 has 16 residues. Germline CDR1 is MNHEY and CDR2 is SMNVEV (reference sequence). DNA for the CDR3: TGTGCCAGCAGTTTAGTCGGGACAGGGAGCACAGATACGCAGTATTTT. Translated, it gives CASSLVGTGSTDTQYF.